Listed below are T cell receptor beta chains from one sample, sequenced in a study of T cells in tuberculosis. The assay was immunoSEQ multiplex PCR, and TCRdb's table has in-frame clones only and misses some. The table records more than 35,000 clones, about 94% of them present only once. Sequencing used PBMCs. The receptors stem from a donor between 10 and 35 years old with latent tuberculosis or without tuberculosis infection. Some clones in this sample may be carry-over from other donors' samples. Both conserved end residues are part of each CDR3. D genes are given only for firm matches. A clone size is listed for some rows: how often the clone was seen (once, few, many), or a class if it is expanded.

v_gene	d_gene	abundance	j_gene	len	CDR3aa	CDR3nt
TRBV4-3	.	.	TRBJ1-5	16	CASSQDGGAGNQPQHF	TGCGCCAGCAGCCAAGATGGGGGGGCCGGCAATCAGCCCCAGCATTTT
TRBV7-2	.	.	TRBJ2-7	14	CASSPQTGSYEQYF	TGTGCCAGCAGCCCTCAAACAGGATCCTACGAGCAGTACTTC
TRBV4-3	.	.	TRBJ2-1	16	CASSQATLTSYNEQFF	TGCGCCAGCAGCCAGGCGACTTTGACCTCCTACAATGAGCAGTTCTTC
TRBV5-6	.	.	TRBJ1-1	14	CASSSGYRNTEAFF	TGTGCCAGCAGCTCAGGGTACAGAAACACTGAAGCTTTCTTT
TRBV5-8	TRBD2	.	TRBJ2-6	18	CASSLLAGDLSGANVLTF	TGTGCCAGCAGCTTGCTAGCGGGGGACCTTTCTGGGGCCAACGTCCTGACTTTC
TRBV5-1	TRBD2	once	TRBJ2-1	15	CASSLIGGDYNEQFF	TGCGCCAGCAGCTTGATCGGGGGGGATTACAATGAGCAGTTCTTC
TRBV11-2	TRBD1	.	TRBJ2-2	16	CASSLRGQGNTGELFF	TGTGCCAGCAGCTTACGGGGACAGGGGAACACCGGGGAGCTGTTTTTT
TRBV6-6	.	.	TRBJ2-3	15	CASSSLPRLNHTQYF	TGTGCCAGCAGTAGCCTCCCCCGACTAAATCATACGCAGTATTTT
TRBV30	TRBD2	.	TRBJ2-1	17	CAWTPRLAAISYNEQFF	TGTGCCTGGACACCGAGGCTAGCGGCGATCTCCTACAATGAGCAGTTCTTC
TRBV27	TRBD2	.	TRBJ2-1	15	CASSLLLAGGSEQFF	TGTGCCAGCAGTCTATTACTAGCGGGGGGCAGCGAGCAGTTCTTC
TRBV28	TRBD1	.	TRBJ2-1	14	CASSNRDRENEQFF	TGTGCCAGCAGTAACCGGGACAGGGAGAATGAGCAGTTCTTC
TRBV19	.	.	TRBJ1-2	14	CASSSIVQRYGYTF	TGTGCCAGTAGTTCCATAGTTCAGAGGTATGGCTACACCTTC
TRBV5-1	TRBD1	.	TRBJ1-2	16	CASSLGQGAGSYGYTF	TGCGCCAGCAGCTTAGGACAGGGGGCCGGGTCCTATGGCTACACCTTC
TRBV19	TRBD1	.	TRBJ2-7	14	CASSPGQGGYEQYF	TGTGCCAGTAGTCCGGGACAGGGGGGCTACGAGCAGTACTTC
TRBV11-3	TRBD1	.	TRBJ2-2	15	CASSTRRTGQGELFF	TGTGCCAGCAGCACCCGTCGGACAGGGCAAGGGGAGCTGTTTTTT
TRBV6-1	TRBD1	.	TRBJ1-5	16	CASSEPPGGGSQPQHF	TGTGCCAGCAGTGAACCCCCAGGGGGCGGCTCTCAGCCCCAGCATTTT
TRBV15	.	.	TRBJ2-1	16	CATSRETVTPNNEQFF	TGTGCCACCAGCAGAGAGACAGTCACTCCTAACAATGAGCAGTTCTTC
TRBV9	TRBD1	.	TRBJ2-2	15	CASSSRQGSIGELFF	TGTGCCAGCAGCAGCCGACAGGGATCTATCGGGGAGCTGTTTTTT
TRBV6-5	TRBD2	.	TRBJ2-1	15	CASTRGGIGGNEQFF	TGTGCCAGCACCCGCGGGGGGATTGGGGGCAATGAGCAGTTCTTC
TRBV10-3	.	once	TRBJ1-5	15	CAISDSDYSNQPQHF	TGTGCCATCAGTGACAGCGATTATAGCAATCAGCCCCAGCATTTT
TRBV15	.	.	TRBJ1-1	14	CATSRPTAGDEAFF	TGTGCCACCAGCAGACCTACAGCAGGGGATGAAGCTTTCTTT
TRBV5-1	.	.	TRBJ2-3	15	CASSLNGQSTDTQYF	TGCGCCAGCAGCTTGAACGGACAGAGCACAGATACGCAGTATTTT
TRBV6-5	.	.	TRBJ2-1	15	CASRTDPVSYNEQFF	TGTGCCAGCAGGACAGACCCCGTATCCTACAATGAGCAGTTCTTC
TRBV19	.	.	TRBJ2-5	14	CASSKGNLQETQYF	TGTGCCAGTAGTAAGGGGAATCTACAAGAGACCCAGTACTTC
TRBV7-2	.	.	TRBJ2-2	12	CASSSFTGELFF	TGTGCCAGCAGCTCGTTCACCGGGGAGCTGTTTTTT
TRBV4-3	TRBD1	.	TRBJ2-4	13	CASSQQGADIQYF	TGCGCCAGCAGCCAACAGGGGGCTGACATTCAGTACTTC
TRBV7-8	TRBD1	.	TRBJ1-6	15	CASSSRGQSVSPLHF	TGTGCCAGCAGCTCGAGGGGGCAATCGGTTTCACCCCTCCACTTT
TRBV4-3	.	.	TRBJ2-6	19	CASSQDLWQGKSGANVLTF	TGCGCCAGCAGCCAAGATCTATGGCAGGGGAAGTCTGGGGCCAACGTCCTGACTTTC
TRBV5-6	.	.	TRBJ1-2	15	CASRPDWGSNYGYTF	TGTGCCAGCAGGCCCGATTGGGGCAGCAACTATGGCTACACCTTC
TRBV6-5	TRBD1	.	TRBJ2-1	13	CASSYGQGDEQFF	TGTGCCAGCAGTTACGGACAGGGTGATGAGCAGTTCTTC
TRBV7-2	TRBD2	once	TRBJ2-7	14	CASSLGLAGEEQYF	TGTGCCAGCAGCTTAGGACTAGCGGGGGAGGAGCAGTACTTC
TRBV6-6	.	.	TRBJ1-5	13	CASRRTDYQPQHF	TGTGCCAGCAGACGGACAGATTATCAGCCCCAGCATTTT
TRBV5-1	.	.	TRBJ2-2	13	CASRRGRHVELFF	TGCGCCAGCAGAAGGGGTAGGCACGTGGAGCTGTTTTTT
TRBV6-1	.	.	TRBJ1-4	15	CASSERLGQLEKLFF	TGTGCCAGCAGTGAAAGGCTCGGACAGCTAGAAAAACTGTTTTTT
TRBV6-6	.	.	TRBJ2-3	15	CASSPSGGSTDTQYF	TGTGCCAGCAGTCCCTCAGGTGGATCCACAGATACGCAGTATTTT
TRBV6-1	.	.	TRBJ1-4	15	CASSEFGGANEKLFF	TGTGCCAGCAGTGAATTCGGAGGGGCTAATGAAAAACTGTTTTTT
TRBV5-5	TRBD1	.	TRBJ1-1	14	CASSLATGQGINYF	TGTGCCAGCAGCTTGGCCACGGGACAGGGAATTAATTACTTT
TRBV27	TRBD1	.	TRBJ2-7	14	CASSFTGTGYEQYF	TGTGCCAGCAGTTTTACCGGGACAGGATACGAGCAGTACTTC
TRBV19	.	.	TRBJ1-2	17	CASSIGASEGLLYGYTF	TGTGCCAGTAGTATTGGGGCCTCTGAAGGGTTGTTGTATGGCTACACCTTC
TRBV5-8	.	once	TRBJ1-1	13	CASSLDRNTEAFF	TGTGCCAGCAGCCTCGACAGAAACACTGAAGCTTTCTTT
TRBV11-2	.	.	TRBJ2-3	14	CASSLGSTADTQYF	TGTGCCAGCAGCTTAGGATCCACAGCAGATACGCAGTATTTT
TRBV18	TRBD2	.	TRBJ2-1	15	CASSPMTSGEVEQFF	TGTGCCAGCTCACCGATGACTAGCGGGGAGGTTGAGCAGTTCTTC
TRBV7-9	TRBD2	.	TRBJ2-7	15	CASSSGLAGGYEQYF	TGTGCCAGCAGCTCGGGACTAGCGGGGGGGTACGAGCAGTACTTC
TRBV6-6	.	.	TRBJ1-6	15	CASSYTGRSNSPLHF	TGTGCCAGCAGTTACACGGGGAGGAGTAATTCACCCCTCCACTTT
TRBV14	.	once	TRBJ1-6	16	CASSQDLTDYNSPLHF	TGTGCCAGCAGCCAAGATCTAACAGACTATAATTCACCCCTCCACTTT
TRBV5-1	TRBD1	.	TRBJ1-2	14	CASSLNEGALGYTF	TGCGCCAGCAGCTTGAATGAGGGGGCGCTGGGCTACACCTTC
TRBV4-1	TRBD2	.	TRBJ2-2	16	CASSLTSGGDTGELFF	TGCGCCAGCAGCCTAACTAGCGGGGGGGACACCGGGGAGCTGTTTTTT
TRBV29-1	.	.	TRBJ1-5	12	CSVKQGNQPQHF	TGCAGCGTTAAACAGGGCAATCAGCCCCAGCATTTT
TRBV7-8	.	.	TRBJ1-2	12	CASSPGVGGYTF	TGTGCCAGCAGCCCCGGGGTGGGAGGCTACACCTTC
TRBV27	TRBD1	.	TRBJ1-5	16	CASRRQLDRGDQPQHF	TGTGCCAGCCGCCGTCAATTGGACAGGGGGGATCAGCCCCAGCATTTT
TRBV29-1	TRBD1	.	TRBJ1-1	13	CSAGRQGGTEAFF	TGCAGCGCCGGTAGACAGGGGGGGACTGAAGCTTTCTTT
TRBV6-1	TRBD2	.	TRBJ2-2	17	CASSEVLAGGPAGELFF	TGTGCCAGCAGTGAAGTACTAGCGGGGGGGCCGGCCGGGGAGCTGTTTTTT
TRBV5-1	TRBD1	once	TRBJ1-2	21	CASSSRISMGQGTRSGYGYTF	TGCGCCAGCAGCTCAAGAATAAGTATGGGACAGGGGACCCGATCTGGCTATGGCTACACCTTC
TRBV7-8	TRBD1	.	TRBJ1-1	16	CASSLVGTAMNTEAFF	TGTGCCAGCAGCTTAGTCGGGACAGCCATGAACACTGAAGCTTTCTTT
TRBV27	TRBD1	.	TRBJ1-5	14	CASGGTGANQPQHF	TGTGCCAGCGGGGGGACAGGGGCCAATCAGCCCCAGCATTTT